The 28 T cell receptor beta chains reported below all come from one sample, sequenced in a study of shared clonotypes between healthy human individuals. Profiled with immunoSEQ multiplex PCR; TCRdb holds only in-frame clones, not every one. The sample lists over a million clones; about four fifths were seen once. Sequences were obtained from memory CD4+ T cells from PBMCs. The subset was: CD45RA-negative fraction. Receptor source: a man between 18 and 35 years old in good health. Some clones in this sample may be carry-over from other donors' samples.

The V gene is TRBV19, the J gene TRBJ1-1; TRBD1 might be the D (6 bases). Germline-derived CDR1 and CDR2 are LNHDA and SQIVND (reference sequence). Trimming cost V 5 bases and J 3 bases, with 19 bases left between them. The CDR3 sequence is 16 residues long. CDR3: CASSSLARGGDTEAFF. CDR3 in DNA: TGTGCCAGTAGTTCCCTGGCCAGGGGAGGAGACACTGAAGCTTTCTTT. Variable domain in full (rest from reference TRBV19 and TRBJ1-1): DGGITQSPKYLFRKEGQNVTLSCEQNLNHDAMYWYRQDPGQGLRLIYYSQIVNDFQKGDIAEGYSVSREKKESFPLTVTSAQKNPTAFYLCASSSLARGGDTEAFFGQGTRLTVV.

This clone appeared a single time. The chain is built from TRBV16 and TRBJ2-5; 8 nucleotides line up with TRBD1. Germline CDR1 KGHSY, CDR2 FQNENV. The CDR3 runs 15 residues. Losses at the gene ends were 4 bases for V and 2 bases for J; bases not matched to a gene: 6. DNA for the CDR3: TGTGCCAGCAGCCGCTCCGGGACAGGACAAGAGACCCAGTACTTC. Amino acids: CASSRSGTGQETQYF. Supplemented by reference TRBV16 and TRBJ2-5, the full variable domain reads GEEVAQTPKHLVRGEGQKAKLYCAPIKGHSYVFWYQQVLKNEFKFLISFQNENVFDETGMPKERFSAKCLPNSPCSLEIQATKLEDSAVYFCASSRSGTGQETQYFGPGTRLLVL.

The chain has TRBV5-6 and TRBJ1-2, with D possibly TRBD1 on 6 matching bases. Germline values: CDR1 SGHDT, CDR2 YYEEEE. Trimming left V 4 bases short and J 8 bases short, with 15 bases between. The CDR3 has 13 amino acids. The DNA for the CDR3 is TGTGCCAGCAGCGCCACAGGGATCCCCGGCTACACCTTC. Translating gives CASSATGIPGYTF.

For the CDR3, the DNA is TGCGCCAGCAGCCATGGACAGGGGGCATATGGCTACACCTTC. It yields the protein CASSHGQGAYGYTF. The chain uses TRBV4-1 and TRBJ1-2; 11 bases align to TRBD1. V lost 3 bases to trimming and J lost 5 bases; unmatched junction nucleotides: 2. The CDR3 loop spans 14 amino acids. Germline CDR1 MGHRA, CDR2 YSYEKL.

V gene TRBV9 combines with J gene TRBJ1-2; D is unresolved. The ends were cut back, 0 bases at V and 4 bases at J, with 13 bases in the middle. This CDR3 has 15 residues. Germline CDR1 reads SGDLS; CDR2 reads YYNGEE. CDR3 sequence: CASSVGIQHLYGYTF. Here the CDR3 DNA reads TGTGCCAGCAGCGTAGGTATACAGCACCTCTATGGCTACACCTTC.

Worth noting for this clone: A single base separates this from a much larger clone, so it may be a read error. This same CDR3 is encoded by further DNA sequences in the sample. The chain employs TRBV29-1 and TRBJ2-3; no definite D call. Trimming cost V 0 bases and J 4 bases, with 5 bases left between them. The length of the CDR3 is 12 residues. Germline CDR1 reads SQVTM; CDR2 reads ANQGSEA. The CDR3 DNA is TGCAGCGTTGAAGATCGCCCAGATACGCAGTATTTT. Amino acid sequence: CSVEDRPDTQYF.

As regards this clone: A much larger clone lies one base from this, so it may be a read error. This chain uses TRBV19 with TRBJ1-2; D possibly corresponds to TRBD1 (6 bases). Looked up from germline, CDR1 is LNHDA and CDR2 is SQIVND (reference sequence). This CDR3 region has 17 residues. CDR3: CASNPTRGRLTLYGYAF. DNA of the CDR3: TGTGCCAGTAATCCCACCAGGGGTCGACTGACCTTATACGGCTACGCCTTC.

CDR3 DNA: TGTGCCAGCAGTGAAGCGGGCCCTGCGGGTTACACCGGGGAGCTGTTTTTT. Protein sequence: CASSEAGPAGYTGELFF. The rearrangement uses TRBV2 and TRBJ2-2; D is perhaps TRBD2 (5 bases). Deletions cut 0 bases from V and 3 bases from J, with 14 bases between. The CDR3 is 17 residues long. Germline V gene lookup returns CDR1 SNHLY and CDR2 FYNNEI.

This chain links TRBV4-1 with TRBJ2-7; 7 bases agree with TRBD1. Looked up from germline, CDR1 is MGHRA and CDR2 is YSYEKL. CDR3 size: 15 residues. V was pared by 3 bases and J by 0 bases, with 5 bases of the junction left unmatched. DNA for the CDR3: TGCGCCAGCAGCCAGCCGGGACAGCTCTCCTACGAGCAGTACTTC. The encoded protein is CASSQPGQLSYEQYF.

The chain links TRBV5-1 to TRBJ1-5, with D hard to call. The CDR3 totals 14 residues. Trimming removed 4 bases from V and 2 bases from J, with 10 bases in between. Germline CDR1 SGHRS, CDR2 YFSETQ. The CDR3, as DNA: TGCGCCAGCAGCCTTGACGACGGCAATCAGCCCCAGCATTTT. It translates to CASSLDDGNQPQHF.

V and J are TRBV27 and TRBJ2-1; 10 nucleotides agree with TRBD2. CDR3 length: 15 residues. The V gene end was trimmed by 5 bases and the J gene end by 8 bases; junction bases not matched to a gene: 9. Germline CDR1 reads MNHEY; CDR2 reads SMNVEV (reference sequence). The CDR3 region is CASSLRLAGEYEQFF. CDR3 bases: TGTGCCAGCAGTCTTCGGCTAGCGGGAGAGTATGAGCAGTTCTTC.

The rearrangement joins TRBV28 to TRBJ2-5; perhaps TRBD2 as D (7 bases). Trimming took off 4 bases at V and 7 bases at J, with 16 bases between the two ends. The CDR3 loop spans 14 amino acids. Germline-derived CDR1 and CDR2 are MDHEN and SYDVKM. CDR3 loop: CASSSMRGLATQYF. Written as DNA, the CDR3 is TGTGCCAGCAGTTCCATGCGGGGGCTAGCGACCCAGTACTTC.

This sequence joins TRBV30 and TRBJ1-1; a weak D match, TRBD1 (6 bases). The CDR3 runs 18 residues. V gave up 1 base and J gave up 5 bases, with 26 bases separating them. Germline CDR1 reads GTSNPN; CDR2 reads SVGIG (reference sequence). In DNA form, the CDR3 reads TGTGCCTGGAGTGCTCAACTAGGACAGCCCCAAGGGAGTACTGAAGCTTTCTTT. Protein: CAWSAQLGQPQGSTEAFF.

The chain has TRBV4-2 and TRBJ2-1, with D uncertain. Trimming left V 6 bases short and J 0 bases short, with 9 bases between. The germline V gene has CDR1 LGHNA and CDR2 YNFKEQ. This CDR3 has 14 amino acids. The CDR3 sequence is CASSPPGSYNEQFF. CDR3 sequence (DNA): TGTGCCAGCAGTCCACCTGGCTCCTACAATGAGCAGTTCTTC.

This clone was counted a few times. The V and J genes are TRBV5-6 and TRBJ2-5; TRBD2 matches 11 bases. Looked up from germline, CDR1 is SGHDT and CDR2 is YYEEEE. The CDR3 length is 15 residues. V was clipped by 0 bases and J by 5 bases; unmatched bases: 3. The CDR3 DNA reads TGTGCCAGCAGCTTGGTGGCTAGCGGGAGGGAGACCCAGTACTTC. It codes for CASSLVASGRETQYF.

This clone was recorded at least ten times. The junction departs from the called germline gene at one end, perhaps through a read error. The rearrangement links TRBV13 to TRBJ1-1; D not certain. Germline assignment: CDR1 PRHDT and CDR2 FYEKMQ (reference sequence). The CDR3 consists of 11 residues. The CDR3 sequence: CASSLEFGSTF. The CDR3 nucleotides read TGTGCCAGCAGCTTAGAGTTCGGGTCCACATTT.

This chain links TRBV9 with TRBJ2-1; TRBD1 aligns across 9 bases. V shed 4 bases and J 2 bases; nucleotides not matched to a gene: 7. CDR3 length equals 16 residues. CDR1 is SGDLS and CDR2 is YYNGEE in the germline V gene. CDR3 sequence (DNA): TGTGCCAGCAGCCGAAGTACAGGGGGCGCCTACAATGAGCAGTTCTTC. Residues: CASSRSTGGAYNEQFF. Full variable domain (outside the CDR3, taken from reference TRBV9 and TRBJ2-1): DSGVTQTPKHLITATGQRVTLRCSPRSGDLSVYWYQQSLDQGLQFLIQYYNGEERAKGNILERFSAQQFPDLHSELNLSSLELGDSALYFCASSRSTGGAYNEQFFGPGTRLTVL.

The rearrangement uses TRBV4-1 and TRBJ2-1; 10 nucleotides align to TRBD2. V shed 1 base and J 5 bases; nucleotides not matched to a gene: 5. Germline V gene lookup returns CDR1 MGHRA and CDR2 YSYEKL. The CDR3 spans 16 residues. This CDR3 reads CASSQGRTSGNNEQFF. DNA for the CDR3: TGCGCCAGCAGCCAAGGTCGGACTAGCGGAAACAATGAGCAGTTCTTC.

The chain is built from TRBV5-1 and TRBJ2-2; D may be TRBD2 (5 bases). Per germline, CDR1 SGHRS and CDR2 YFSETQ. This CDR3 contains 13 residues. The germline V and J ends were trimmed by 5 bases and 2 bases, with 7 bases remaining between them. CDR3 sequence: CASRDSNTGELFF. In nucleotides, the CDR3 is TGCGCCAGCAGGGACTCTAACACCGGGGAGCTGTTTTTT.

Remarks on this clone: This may be a read error: a much more frequent sequence differs by one nucleotide. Within the sample, other DNA sequences also encode this same CDR3. CDR3 in DNA: TGTGCCAGCAGTGGACTGGCAAATGAGCAGTTCTTC. Residues: CASSGLANEQFF. J is TRBJ2-1 and V is TRBV2; D is uncertain. The germline CDR1 and CDR2 sequences are SNHLY and FYNNEI. The CDR3 length is 12 residues. With 4 bases removed from V and 7 bases from J, the gap between germline ends came to 8 bases. The full variable domain, with the rest looked up from reference TRBV2 and TRBJ2-1, is EPEVTQTPSHQVTQMGQEVILRCVPISNHLYFYWYRQILGQKVEFLVSFYNNEISEKSEIFDDQFSVERPDGSNFTLKIRSTKLEDSAMYFCASSGLANEQFFGPGTRLTVL.

Concerning this clone: Since a far larger clone is one base different, this is likely a read error. Other DNA variants within this sample encode the same CDR3. V gene TRBV30 combines with J gene TRBJ1-3; 7 positions match TRBD1. This CDR3 contains 15 residues. The germline gives CDR1 GTSNPN, CDR2 SVGIG (reference sequence). The chain's CDR3 is CAWRRDRLHGNTIYF. The DNA of the CDR3 is TGCGCCTGGAGGCGGGACAGATTGCATGGAAACACCATATATTTT.

The J gene is TRBJ1-3, the V gene TRBV5-1, with 7 nucleotides matching TRBD1. CDR3 length: 17 residues. J was trimmed by 3 bases and V by 3 bases; bases with no gene match: 12. The germline CDR1 and CDR2 sequences are SGHRS and YFSETQ. The CDR3 DNA is TGCGCCAGCAGCTCAGAGGGGAGAGGGGGCCTTGGAAACACCATATATTTT. Amino acids: CASSSEGRGGLGNTIYF.

About this clone: A single base separates this from a much larger clone, so it may be a read error. This same CDR3 is encoded by further DNA sequences in the sample. V usage is TRBV29-1 and J usage is TRBJ1-1; D gene ambiguous. CDR1 is SQVTM and CDR2 is ANQGSEA in the germline V gene. Trimming shortened V by 7 bases and J by 1 base, and 25 bases separated the two germline ends. CDR3 size: 17 residues. The chain's CDR3 is CSALKSWTKTGNTEAFF. In DNA, the CDR3 is TGCAGCGCACTCAAATCGTGGACCAAAACGGGGAACACTGAAGCTTTCTTT. The whole variable domain, filled in from reference TRBV29-1 and TRBJ1-1, reads SAVISQKPSRDICQRGTSLTIQCQVDSQVTMMFWYRQQPGQSLTLIATANQGSEATYESGFVIDKFPISRPNLTFSTLTVSNMSPEDSSIYLCSALKSWTKTGNTEAFFGQGTRLTVV.

V and J are TRBV29-1 and TRBJ2-7, with 8 bases aligning to TRBD1. This CDR3 spans 14 amino acids. Germline CDR1 and CDR2: SQVTM and ANQGSEA. Trimming at V came to 7 bases and at J to 4 bases, leaving 12 bases not matched to a gene. As DNA, the CDR3 is TGCAGCGCTGCCGGACAGGGAGCCACTTACGAGCAGTACTTC. It specifies CSAAGQGATYEQYF.

The chain carries TRBV5-1 and TRBJ1-5; D is uncertain. Germline V CDR1 and CDR2: SGHRS, YFSETQ. Trimming took off 0 bases at V and 7 bases at J, with 8 bases between the two ends. The CDR3 runs to 13 residues. The CDR3 DNA reads as TGCGCCAGCAGCTTGGGACCCCAGCAGCCCCAGCATTTT. It yields the protein CASSLGPQQPQHF.

The rearrangement joins TRBV10-3 to TRBJ2-7; D remains unclear. The CDR3 is made up of 14 amino acids. Germline V lookup: CDR1 ENHRY, CDR2 SYGVKD. Trimming pared 0 bases from V and 3 bases from J, leaving 9 bases between. For the CDR3, the DNA is TGTGCCATCAGTGAGTCTGGCGGAGTCTACGAGCAGTACTTC. Its protein product is CAISESGGVYEQYF.

Comments on this clone: Its ends do not fully match the called genes, so a read error is possible. This chain joins TRBV18 and TRBJ1-1; D call uncertain. The CDR3 consists of 14 residues. From germline, CDR1 is KGHSH and CDR2 LQKENI. The CDR3 loop reads CASSPPPLGTEAFF. DNA of the CDR3: TGTGCCAGCTCCCCACCCCCGTTGGGCACTGAAGCTTTCTTT.

In its sample, this clone was seen once. This chain links TRBV4-3 with TRBJ1-2; TRBD1 is a possible D gene (5 bases). CDR3 size: 20 residues. Germline CDR1 LGHNA, CDR2 YSLEER. The V and J ends lost 0 bases and 4 bases respectively, with 27 bases between them. The CDR3 here is CASSQDSGGWTRGAAYGYTF. CDR3 in DNA: TGCGCCAGCAGCCAAGATAGCGGTGGATGGACTCGAGGGGCCGCCTATGGCTACACCTTC.